This T cell receptor beta chain came from a study of cytomegalovirus exposure and HLA in healthy donors. Overall study findings and caveats: Investigators reported 150 to 200 TCR beta chains as tied to cytomegalovirus. Cytomegalovirus status was reportedly diagnosed by the classifier with high specificity and sensitivity. There were three CMV-associated chains whose specificity for CMV antigens was confirmed in vitro. In the 120 or so validation repertoires, under 95% of cluster scores exceeded 0, per a later analysis.

As to this clone: The antigen remains undetermined.

TCRdb's table, derived via immunoSEQ multiplex PCR, lists solely in-frame clones and lacks some. The table records 220,000 or so clones, less than 85% of them present only once. The TCR comes from a woman aged 18-30 years in good health and CMV-seronegative. Specimen: PBMCs.

CDR3 nucleotides: TGTGCCAGTAGTACCCAGCGGGGTAGCACAGATACGCAGTATTTT. Translation: CASSTQRGSTDTQYF. This rearrangement joins TRBV19 to TRBJ2-3; 7 bases fit TRBD2. CDR1 is LNHDA and CDR2 is SQIVND in the germline V gene (reference sequence). The CDR3 sequence is 15 residues long. The V and J ends lost 4 bases and 0 bases, in that order; junction bases with no gene match: 4.